Listed below are T cell receptor beta chains from one sample, sequenced in a study of PD-L1 blockade in urothelial cancer. Sequencing was performed with immunoSEQ multiplex PCR; in TCRdb, only in-frame clones are kept and a portion is missing. Seen here are some 100,000 clones, about nine tenths observed once, and the top ten hold 0.75% to 0.95%. The material sequenced was PBMCs, taken around atezolizumab (anti-PD-L1) treatment. All receptors come from a woman of 80 years or more with urothelial cancer. Both conserved end residues are part of each CDR3. D genes are given only for firm matches.

cdr3_aa	cdr3_nt	d_call	cdr3_length	j_call	v_call
CASSPPGTSGDNEQFF	TGTGCCAGCAGCCCCCCCGGGACTAGCGGAGACAATGAGCAGTTCTTC	TRBD2	16	TRBJ2-1	TRBV5-4
CASSLEGEKLFF	TGTGCCAGCAGCTTAGAGGGGGAAAAACTGTTTTTT	-	12	TRBJ1-4	TRBV7-9
CASSAGLAASDTQYF	TGTGCCAGCTCCGCGGGGCTAGCGGCCTCGGATACGCAGTATTTT	TRBD2	15	TRBJ2-3	TRBV18
CASSLDRQSSGANVLTF	TGCGCCAGCAGCTTGGACAGACAGAGCTCTGGGGCCAACGTCCTGACTTTC	-	17	TRBJ2-6	TRBV5-1
CASGKRTTNTEAFF	TGTGCCAGCGGTAAGCGGACGACGAACACTGAAGCTTTCTTT	-	14	TRBJ1-1	TRBV5-6
CASQTVMNTEAFF	TGTGCCAGCCAGACAGTTATGAACACTGAAGCTTTCTTT	-	13	TRBJ1-1	TRBV2
CASSLKPGNTIYF	TGTGCCAGCAGTTTAAAGCCAGGGAACACCATATATTTT	-	13	TRBJ1-3	TRBV27
CASTRTSGRARDEQFF	TGTGCCAGCACTAGGACTAGCGGGAGAGCCAGGGATGAGCAGTTCTTC	TRBD2	16	TRBJ2-1	TRBV25-1
CSVRQGETGEAFF	TGCAGCGTCCGACAGGGGGAAACAGGTGAAGCTTTCTTT	TRBD1	13	TRBJ1-1	TRBV29-1
CASSIGTSGSTGELFF	TGCGCCAGCAGCATCGGGACTAGCGGGAGTACCGGGGAGCTGTTTTTT	TRBD2	16	TRBJ2-2	TRBV5-1
CASSQEGLLNTGELFF	TGTGCCAGCAGCCAGGAAGGACTCCTGAACACCGGGGAGCTGTTTTTT	-	16	TRBJ2-2	TRBV4-2
CSVTDRDKNQPQHF	TGCAGCGTTACTGACCGGGACAAAAATCAGCCCCAGCATTTT	-	14	TRBJ1-5	TRBV29-1
CASSGGTVYNEQFF	TGTGCCAGCAGTGGGGGGACCGTTTACAATGAGCAGTTCTTC	-	14	TRBJ2-1	TRBV5-8
CASSLLAGVTDTQYF	TGTGCCAGCAGTTTGCTAGCGGGGGTCACAGATACGCAGTATTTT	TRBD2	15	TRBJ2-3	TRBV28
CASRAGWSTEAFF	TGTGCCAGCAGGGCGGGGTGGAGCACTGAAGCTTTCTTT	-	13	TRBJ1-1	TRBV2
CASSHRAGVNNEQFF	TGTGCCAGCAGCCACAGGGCAGGGGTCAACAATGAGCAGTTCTTC	-	15	TRBJ2-1	TRBV14